This T cell receptor beta chain appears in the sequencing data of a study of CXCR3-negative and CXCR3-positive naive CD8 T cells. Findings and caveats of the study: CXCR3 expression dropped partially after cryopreservation, and most assays relied on fresh PBMCs. CXCR3-negative and CXCR3-positive naive cells shared comparable TRBV-TRBJ usage, but memory cells did not. More hydrophobic TRB CDR3s occurred in CXCR3-positive than in CXCR3-negative naive cells.

The CDR3 runs to 15 residues. To note about this clonotype: Its antigen is not identified.

5' RACE with UMI labels generated the TRB cDNA libraries. TCRdb reprocessed the 5' RACE reads and keeps a single row for each CDR3 protein, giving no DNA. Its listing shows some 150,000 distinct CDR3 sequences. The sequenced sample was naive CXCR3+ CD8+ T cells from blood. Subset described: CD45RO-CCR7+CD27+CD95- naive CD8+ T cells expressing CXCR3 (TNR3+). The clonotype comes from a human donor in good health. Some clones in this sample may be carry-over from other donors' samples. The V gene is TRBV12-3 or TRBV12-4, the J gene TRBJ2-1; without DNA, the TCRdb call of TRBD1 cannot be checked. CDR3 region: CASRDRTPVGNEQFF.